Detailed here is one T cell receptor beta chain. Its antigen is unidentified. The entry originates in a study of T-cell memory formation after mild COVID-19. Whole-study context: Clustering of TCRs was largely donor specific.

The 5'RACE method, run with constant-segment primers, produced TCR alpha and TCR beta cDNA libraries (carrying sample barcodes and UMIs). TCRdb independently ran MiXCR on the 5' RACE reads; one entry per CDR3 protein. The sample lists 560,000 or so distinct CDR3 sequences; approximately 15% were seen once. General observations from the study: Within pre-infection memory, some responding clones were found, suggesting cross-reactive memory joined. Unconfirmed was the SARS-CoV-2 specificity of second-wave clones that peaked on day 37.

CDR3 length: 14 residues. V lost 0 bases and J 3 bases, leaving 10 bases between the germline ends. Germline loops: CDR1 SGDLS, CDR2 YYNGEE. Sequenced material: PBMCs or a T cell subset sorted from them (not recorded which). The receptor's source is an adult woman who had mild COVID-19 (a few samples of this study predate the infection). Cell type and time point are not known. This chain links TRBV9 with TRBJ2-7, with D tentatively TRBD2 (5 bases). The CDR3 reads CASSVDGRGYEQYF. As DNA, the CDR3 is TGTGCCAGCAGCGTAGACGGCCGGGGCTACGAGCAGTACTTC.